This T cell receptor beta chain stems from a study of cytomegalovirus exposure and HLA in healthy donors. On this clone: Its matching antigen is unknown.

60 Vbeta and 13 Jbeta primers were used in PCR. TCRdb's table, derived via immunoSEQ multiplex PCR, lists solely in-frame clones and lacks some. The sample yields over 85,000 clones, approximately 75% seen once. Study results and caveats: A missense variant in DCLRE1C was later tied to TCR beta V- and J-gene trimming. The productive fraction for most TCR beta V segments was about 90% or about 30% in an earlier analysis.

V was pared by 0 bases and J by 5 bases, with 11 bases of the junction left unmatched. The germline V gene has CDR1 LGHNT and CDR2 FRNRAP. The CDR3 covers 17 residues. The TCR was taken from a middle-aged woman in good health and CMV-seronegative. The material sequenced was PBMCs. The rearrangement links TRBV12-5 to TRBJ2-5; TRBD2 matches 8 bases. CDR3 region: CASGLVRGGRVGETQYF. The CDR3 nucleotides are TGTGCTAGTGGTTTGGTACGGGGGGGGCGGGTTGGGGAGACCCAGTACTTC. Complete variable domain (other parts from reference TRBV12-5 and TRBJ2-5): DARVTQTPRHKVTEMGQEVTMRCQPILGHNTVFWYRQTMMQGLELLAYFRNRAPLDDSGMPKDRFSAEMPDATLATLKIQPSEPRDSAVYFCASGLVRGGRVGETQYFGPGTRLLVL.